This T cell receptor beta chain was identified in a study of Graves' ophthalmopathy and Graves' hyperthyroidism. Study in general: Peripheral blood was gathered at the point of initial diagnosis, before any treatment started.

Trimming stripped 9 bases from V and 1 base from J, with 16 bases between. The CDR3 runs 16 residues. Germline-derived CDR1 and CDR2 are LNHDA and SQIVND (reference sequence). The study amplified TCR beta CDR3 regions using RNA transcripts. In the first round, RT-PCR was carried out with HTBI primers, and a multiplex PCR formed the second round. TCRdb called the multiplex PCR reads again in MiXCR, with one record for every CDR3 protein. Here the sample spans approximately 150,000 distinct CDR3 sequences, roughly two fifths being singletons. Ten or more counts support this clonotype. Moderate-to-severe activity, CAS ≥3, NOSPECS ≥4 and duration under 3 months were recorded for donors with ophthalmopathy. Other autoimmune diseases, uncontrolled infections, pregnancy and lactation each led to patient exclusion.

Source material: peripheral blood. The source of this sequence is a man aged 25-40 years with Graves' ophthalmopathy. The chain combines TRBV19 with TRBJ2-6; the D gene is possibly TRBD1 (5 bases). In nucleotides, the CDR3 is TGTGCCAGCCAACGAGCAGGGCAATCTGGGGCCAACGTCCTGACTTTC. It yields the protein CASQRAGQSGANVLTF.